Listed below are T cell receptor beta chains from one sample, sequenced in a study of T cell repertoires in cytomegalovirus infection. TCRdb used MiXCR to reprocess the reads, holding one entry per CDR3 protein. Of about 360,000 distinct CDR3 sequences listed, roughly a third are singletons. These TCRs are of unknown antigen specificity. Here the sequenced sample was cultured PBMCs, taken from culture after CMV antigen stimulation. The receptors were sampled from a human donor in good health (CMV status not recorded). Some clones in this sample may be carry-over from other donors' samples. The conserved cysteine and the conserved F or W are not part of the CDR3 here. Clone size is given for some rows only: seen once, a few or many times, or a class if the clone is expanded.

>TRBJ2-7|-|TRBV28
ASHKTDYEQY
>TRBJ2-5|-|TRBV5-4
ASSDTGETQY
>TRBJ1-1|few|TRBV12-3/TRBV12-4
ASSRDKRGSVSEAF
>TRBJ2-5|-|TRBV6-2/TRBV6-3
ASSTSGVVGQY
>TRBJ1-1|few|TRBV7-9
ASKSDRELGTEAF
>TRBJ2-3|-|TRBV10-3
AIRDYDRGQDTQY
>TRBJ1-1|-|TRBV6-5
ASSGWGQNTEAF
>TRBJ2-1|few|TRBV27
ASSFIQQDEQF
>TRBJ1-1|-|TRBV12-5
ASGLAGAAPRTEAF
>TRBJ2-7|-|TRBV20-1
SLLELSYEQY
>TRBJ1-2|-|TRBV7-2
ASSIQSGQAGAGGYT